These 21 T cell receptor beta chains came from one sample sequenced in a study of human T cells and chemical hapten exposure. Time point specified: patch test 3, about 24 weeks after DPC sensitization. The sample's treatment: therapeutic diphenylcyclopropenone sensitization with weekly scalp DPC. MiXCR, run by TCRdb on the RACE reads, gives a single entry per CDR3 protein. The top ten hold approximately 2.1% of the sample, which has 150,000 to 200,000 distinct CDR3 sequences, around 30% seen once. The sample in question was whole blood, obtained in connection with sensitization to the hapten diphenylcyclopropenone (DPC). These receptors were collected from a woman younger than 35 with alopecia areata. Some clones in this sample may be carry-over from other donors' samples.

This clonotype has ten or more counts. The chain has TRBV11-3 and TRBJ1-3, with 7 positions matching TRBD1. Germline lookup yields CDR1 SGHNT and CDR2 YENEEA. This CDR3 is built from 15 residues. The J segment lost 2 bases and the V segment lost 1 base, leaving 2 bases of the junction unmatched. The CDR3 DNA is TGTGCCAGCAGCTTAGCCGGGACAGCTGGAAACACCATATATTTT. Residues: CASSLAGTAGNTIYF.

The rearrangement joins TRBV7-3 to TRBJ2-3; TRBD1 matches at 9 bases. CDR3 length: 14 residues. With V trimmed by 6 bases and J by 5 bases, 6 bases remained unmatched. The germline gives CDR1 SGHTA, CDR2 FQGTGA. CDR3 in amino acids: CASSQQGAIDTQYF. CDR3 coding DNA: TGTGCCAGCAGTCAACAGGGGGCCATAGATACGCAGTATTTT.

This chain uses TRBV6-5 with TRBJ2-7; D is uncertain. V lost 0 bases and J lost 2, with 8 bases in between. There are 14 residues in the CDR3. Germline V gene sequence: CDR1 MNHEY, CDR2 SVGAGI. The CDR3 sequence is CASSYSYNTYEQYF. The CDR3 DNA follows: TGTGCCAGCAGTTACTCGTACAATACCTACGAGCAGTACTTC.

This chain links TRBV6-1 with TRBJ2-1, with D hard to call. V gave up 4 bases and J gave up 10 bases, with 11 bases separating them. The CDR3 extends over 12 amino acids. Germline CDR1 reads MNHNS; CDR2 reads SASEGT. Here the CDR3 reads CASSVALPEQFF. DNA for the CDR3: TGTGCCAGCAGTGTCGCCCTCCCCGAGCAGTTCTTC.

This chain joins TRBV13 and TRBJ1-1; 11 bases are shared with TRBD1. V was clipped by 8 bases and J by 1 base; unmatched bases: 3. CDR3 length: 14 residues. Per the germline V gene, CDR1 is PRHDT and CDR2 is FYEKMQ (reference sequence). The CDR3: CASGQGATNTEAFF. CDR3 coding DNA: TGTGCCAGCGGACAGGGGGCCACGAACACTGAAGCTTTCTTT.

This clonotype was detected only a few times. V and J are TRBV4-1 and TRBJ2-2, with 13 bases that match TRBD2. Germline V CDR1 and CDR2: MGHRA, YSYEKL. The V segment lost 3 bases and the J segment 5 bases; nucleotides outside the gene matches: 0. This CDR3 is 15 amino acids long. The CDR3 DNA follows: TGCGCCAGCAGCCAGACTAGCGGGAGGACCGGGGAGCTGTTTTTT. Protein: CASSQTSGRTGELFF.

This chain connects TRBV1 to TRBJ2-3. TRBV1 is a pseudogene locus. The length of the CDR3 is 12 residues. The CDR3 region has the DNA TGCACCAGCAGCGCTCTCGGAAATACGCAGTATTTT. As protein: CTSSALGNTQYF.

The chain links TRBV30 to TRBJ1-1; 7 nucleotides align to TRBD1. Germline lookup yields CDR1 GTSNPN and CDR2 SVGIG (reference sequence). The ends lost 4 bases at V and 2 bases at J; junction bases unmatched: 4. The CDR3 has 13 residues. CDR3 DNA: TGTGCCTGGAATCGACAGGGTAACACTGAAGCTTTCTTT. Translated: CAWNRQGNTEAFF.

This clonotype showed up just a few times. This chain connects TRBV7-9 to TRBJ1-1; D is unclear. Germline loops: CDR1 SEHNR, CDR2 FQNEAQ (reference sequence). V lost 1 base and J 3 bases, leaving 3 bases between the germline ends. The CDR3 extends over 12 amino acids. The CDR3: CASSLGYTEAFF. The CDR3 nucleotides are TGTGCCAGCAGCTTAGGCTACACTGAAGCTTTCTTT.

The chain uses TRBV4-1 and TRBJ2-1, with 12 bases that match TRBD2. Unmatched junction bases numbered 18, after V lost 0 bases and J lost 12 bases. The germline V gene encodes CDR1 MGHRA and CDR2 YSYEKL. The CDR3 sequence is 19 residues long. CDR3 region: CASSQDGLAGGPRLVGQFF. The CDR3 coding sequence is TGCGCCAGCAGCCAAGACGGGCTAGCGGGAGGGCCTCGATTAGTTGGGCAGTTCTTC.

This clonotype has just a few counts. The chain combines TRBV5-8 with TRBJ2-1; D is uncertain. The V end was cut by 4 bases, the J end by 8 bases, with 13 bases between. This CDR3 comprises 13 residues. CDR1 SGHTS and CDR2 YDEGEE come from the germline V gene. As DNA, the CDR3 is TGTGCCAGCAGCCGTAGGGCTAGGGATGAGCAGTTCTTC. Translated, it gives CASSRRARDEQFF.

In nucleotides, the CDR3 is TGTGCCAGCAGCTTAGGCAGGGATGTGTTCAATGAGCAGTTCTTC. Its translation is CASSLGRDVFNEQFF. The J gene is TRBJ2-1, the V gene TRBV7-9; TRBD1 might be the D (5 bases). This CDR3 is 15 amino acids long. Germline CDR1 and CDR2: SEHNR and FQNEAQ (reference sequence). The V end was cut by 1 base, the J end by 6 bases, with 13 bases between. Full variable domain (outside the CDR3, taken from reference TRBV7-9 and TRBJ2-1): DTGVSQNPRHKITKRGQNVTFRCDPISEHNRLYWYRQTLGQGPEFLTYFQNEAQLEKSRLLSDRFSAERPKGSFSTLEIQRTEQGDSAMYLCASSLGRDVFNEQFFGPGTRLTVL.

The J gene is TRBJ2-5, the V gene TRBV7-3, with D uncertain. The CDR3 contains 14 residues. CDR1 and CDR2 (germline): SGHTA, FQGTGA. V was pared by 4 bases and J by 5 bases, with 14 bases between. The CDR3 DNA follows: TGTGCCAGCAGCTCCACTCCGGGCCAGGAGACCCAGTACTTC. Protein product: CASSSTPGQETQYF.

The rearrangement uses TRBV5-1 and TRBJ2-5; 8 bases line up with TRBD2. CDR1 and CDR2 from the germline V gene are SGHRS and YFSETQ. V lost 3 bases to trimming and J lost 4 bases; unmatched junction nucleotides: 5. This CDR3 spans 14 amino acids. CDR3 amino acids: CASSYLAGGETQYF. CDR3 coding DNA: TGCGCCAGCAGCTATCTCGCGGGGGGAGAGACCCAGTACTTC.

V usage is TRBV6-2 or TRBV6-3 and J usage is TRBJ2-5, with TRBD1 as a possible D gene (6 bases). Germline assignment: CDR1 MNHEY and CDR2 SVGEGT. The CDR3 runs to 14 residues. V lost 5 bases and J lost 2, with 12 bases in between. The DNA for the CDR3 is TGTGCCAGCAGTACCGGGACACGGCAAGAGACCCAGTACTTC. Translated, it gives CASSTGTRQETQYF.

The rearrangement joins TRBV7-2 to TRBJ2-5, with no clear D. Trimming pared 0 bases from V and 5 bases from J, leaving 10 bases between. The CDR3 covers 14 residues. Germline assignment: CDR1 SGHTA and CDR2 FQGNSA. The CDR3 protein is CASSLARVGETQYF. The CDR3 bases are TGTGCCAGCAGCTTAGCGCGTGTGGGGGAGACCCAGTACTTC.

The rearrangement uses TRBV27 and TRBJ2-1; D not resolved. Trimming stripped 3 bases from V and 6 bases from J, with 3 bases between. The CDR3 extends over 11 amino acids. Germline V CDR1 and CDR2: MNHEY, SMNVEV (reference sequence). CDR3 DNA: TGTGCCAGCAGTTTCAGCAATGAGCAGTTCTTC. Translation gives CASSFSNEQFF.

V and J are TRBV25-1 and TRBJ2-3, with D possibly being TRBD2 (6 bases). The V gene lost 6 bases and the J gene lost 5 bases, with 18 bases spanning the gap. There are 15 residues in the CDR3. Germline V gene data show CDR1 as MGHDK and CDR2 as SYGVNS. The CDR3 protein is CASSRPSSSEDTQYF. CDR3 in DNA: TGTGCCAGCAGCCGTCCGTCGTCTAGCGAAGATACGCAGTATTTT.

CDR3: CASSAGLAGAETQYF. The CDR3 DNA reads TGTGCCAGCAGCGCGGGACTAGCGGGAGCAGAGACCCAGTACTTC. The rearrangement joins TRBV9 to TRBJ2-5; 14 bases are shared with TRBD2. The CDR3 totals 15 residues. V shed 3 bases, J shed 4 bases, and the junction held 2 bases outside the gene matches. Germline CDR1 and CDR2: SGDLS and YYNGEE.

In this sample, this clonotype turned up a few times. J is TRBJ2-3 and V is TRBV2, with D unclear. Germline CDR1 SNHLY, CDR2 FYNNEI. V dropped 8 bases and J dropped 0 bases, with 18 bases sitting between them. The CDR3 spans 16 residues. In nucleotides, the CDR3 is TGTGCCAGCCAAATGTTGGTTCAGGCGAGCACAGATACGCAGTATTTT. Protein sequence: CASQMLVQASTDTQYF.

The chain carries TRBV20-1 and TRBJ2-2; TRBD1 agrees at 7 bases. The length of the CDR3 is 14 residues. Germline V gene lookup returns CDR1 DFQATT and CDR2 SNEGSKA (reference sequence). The junction had 6 bases not matched to a gene; V was cut back by 4 bases and J by 4 bases. CDR3 region: CSATGGRSTGELFF. The DNA of the CDR3 is TGCAGTGCTACAGGGGGAAGGTCCACCGGGGAGCTGTTTTTT.